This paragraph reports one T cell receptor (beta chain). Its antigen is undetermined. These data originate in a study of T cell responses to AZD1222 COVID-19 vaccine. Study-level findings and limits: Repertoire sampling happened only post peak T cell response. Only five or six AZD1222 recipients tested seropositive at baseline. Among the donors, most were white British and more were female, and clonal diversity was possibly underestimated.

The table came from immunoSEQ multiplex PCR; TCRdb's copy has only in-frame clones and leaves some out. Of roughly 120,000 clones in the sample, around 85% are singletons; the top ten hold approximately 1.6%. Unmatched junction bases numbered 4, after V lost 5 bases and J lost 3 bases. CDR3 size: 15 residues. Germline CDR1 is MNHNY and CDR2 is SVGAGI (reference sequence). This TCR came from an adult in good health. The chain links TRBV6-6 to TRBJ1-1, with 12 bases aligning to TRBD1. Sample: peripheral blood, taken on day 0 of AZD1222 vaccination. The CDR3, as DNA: TGTGCCAGCAGTACTGGGACAGGGGGCTACACTGAAGCTTTCTTT. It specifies CASSTGTGGYTEAFF.